This paragraph covers one T cell receptor beta chain sequence. Its antigen has not been determined. No base-level quality is on record; no much larger clone is a single base apart. The library was built by means of the immunoSEQ multiplex PCR assay. The multiplex PCR relied on a mix of 60 forward primers for TCR Vbeta segments and 13 reverse primers for TCR Jbeta segments. A multiplex PCR assay on genomic DNA amplified the CDR3 region of rearranged TCR beta genes. On the Illumina HiSeq System, the amplified TCR beta libraries were sequenced as 87-base-pair reads. On the authors' methods: A later analysis tallied around 80 million unique TCR beta chains across the 700 or so repertoires, and 10 million to 11 million of those chains were shared by two or more donors. Raw reads were error-corrected and collapsed into unique sequences with a nearest-neighbor algorithm that merged closely related sequences to remove PCR and sequencing errors. V, D and J gene segments were assigned by aligning CDR3 sequences to IMGT reference sequences. For a sequence to be retained, at least a six-nucleotide match to both a V gene segment and a J gene segment was required. A rearrangement counted as productive if the CDR3 had no stop codons and remained in frame with V and J, and every other rearrangement counted as non-productive. CDR3 was defined by IMGT convention, running from the second conserved V-encoded cysteine to the conserved J-encoded phenylalanine. In an earlier analysis of more than 550 of the donors, sequences lacking an unambiguous match to a single V gene segment were excluded. An earlier analysis of about 590 of the donors classified V segments as functional when productive rearrangements were above 56.7% and as segregating when the standard deviation between donors was above 5%. A statistical classification framework was built to diagnose cytomegalovirus status from the catalog of TCR beta chain sequences. In a later analysis, TCR nucleotide sequences were compared against IMGT/GENE-DB human TR gene sequences so that V and J genes could be assigned. In a later analysis, CDR3 sequences and most-parsimonious VDJ recombination scenarios were assigned using the TCRdist pipeline. A later analysis defined each TCR beta chain by its CDR3 amino acid sequence plus V-gene family, and excluded reads lacking a unique V-gene family. To address suspected cross-contamination and a sequencing artifact, a later analysis removed roughly 640 highly shared, low-generation-probability nucleotide sequences. In a later analysis, a clonal expansion index for each public chain was calculated from normalized within-repertoire ranks of inferred template counts. In a later analysis, generation probabilities were computed using a VDJ recombination model fitted to out-of-frame rearrangements, and the results were checked against IGoR. In a later analysis, TCR-TCR, TCR-HLA and TCR-CMV co-occurrence was scored with hypergeometric tests, and a repertoire-size bias correction was applied to TCR pairs. A later analysis estimated false discovery rates by permuting HLA or CMV assignments 20 times. A later analysis grouped co-occurring TCRs with DBSCAN, adding TCRdist sequence similarity when clustering within HLA-allele-positive subsets. Co-occurrence clustering excluded repertoires with fewer than 30,000 or more than 120,000 public chains, plus five with anomalous nucleotide sharing. TCRdb took over this immuneACCESS table, retaining in-frame rearrangements with V and J assigned. Such tables are incomplete; in checked studies, under half of the missing clones stem from an unresolved V gene, and the remainder is unexplained. V and J calls and clone size are as listed in that table; D and trimming were resolved from the DNA. In this sample the table shows about 150,000 clones, approximately 80% of which occur a single time. Clones ranked in the top ten supply about 15% of the sample.

The data originate from a study of cytomegalovirus exposure and HLA in healthy donors (dated by TCRdb to about 2017). With regard to the full study: In an earlier analysis of roughly 500 of the donors, 250 to 350 Gb of sequence data and 100 million or so unique TCR beta sequences from 150 million to 200 million T cells were reported. Typing coverage differed by locus: A, B, C, DRB1 and DQB1 were typed in roughly 629-640 donors, DQA1 in 500 to 550, DPA1 in 600 to 610, and DPB1 in just under 490. A later genetic analysis used genome-wide SNP genotypes for about three fifths of the 666 donors, treating that subset as a discovery cohort. Rather than drawing on any new phenotypic data, the later analysis identified candidate immune exposures from TCR beta sequences and the way those sequences occurred across donors. Among the approximately 420 genotyped donors, approximately 77% belonged to the genetic ancestry cluster associated with self-reported Caucasian donors. Every repertoire in the discovery cohort had been generated on one and the same sequencing platform. The study profiled the T cell repertoires of hundreds of subjects by immunosequencing and related them to cytomegalovirus serostatus. The aim of the study was to test whether cataloging public T cell receptors could identify signatures of past pathogen exposure. An earlier analysis of around 540 of the donors applied high-throughput TCR beta sequencing to assess whether each TCR beta V gene segment acted as functional or pseudogenic. Roughly 300 gigabases of sequencing data and 78 million or so unique TCR sequences were included in an early release covering roughly 600 HLA-typed donors. Both class I and class II loci were covered by HLA typing, at four-digit resolution. A separate validation cohort of about 110 different subjects was used in addition to the roughly 700-subject first cohort. Among about 370 genotyped donors of the cohort, an average of approximately 240,000 unique TCR beta nucleotide sequences was sequenced per donor, of which 15% to 20% were non-productive. Donor age, sex, ethnicity and CMV serostatus were collected together with the repertoire data. To study patterns of TCR occurrence, a later analysis re-analyzed previously published TCR beta repertoires from 700 or so donors and added high-resolution HLA genotyping. High-throughput TCR immunosequencing, statistical association of individual TCRs with disease status, and machine learning were combined to predict cytomegalovirus infection status. Several DR-DQ haplotypes were handled as single units for association and clustering because linkage in the cohort was strong.

CDR1 and CDR2 are read off the germline V gene (reference sequence) as MNHNY and SVGAGI. From cysteine to phenylalanine, the CDR3 is 14 amino acids long. Of all the DNA, just the CDR3 is kept, 42 bases in frame from base 1. Trimming costs V 6 bases and J 5 bases, and their ends lie 16 bases apart. The cohort comprised several hundred healthy bone marrow donors. At the time of sampling, every cohort member was nominally healthy, though immune exposures that went unrecorded were likely present. The donor was CMV seronegative and belonged to the group of 320 or so seronegative cohort members. Each donor provided a peripheral blood sample, and peripheral blood mononuclear cells were used for TCR beta sequencing. The Qiagen DNeasy Blood Extraction Kit was used to extract genomic DNA from the blood cell samples. Broad study findings and their caveats: A further reported finding was that TCR beta sequences accurately predicted the HLA-A and HLA-B alleles for most subjects in the first cohort. A few of the identified cytomegalovirus-associated TCR beta chains were confirmed in vitro to be specific for cytomegalovirus antigens. Only TCR beta chains were sequenced in this cohort, and the absence of alpha or paired-chain data limited detectable features. Some IMGT-functional V segments, including TRBV6-2 and TRBV6-3, could not be distinguished by the 87-base-pair reads and were therefore excluded. A later genetic analysis reported fewer N-insertions in productive TCRs among donors in an Asian-associated ancestry cluster than the roughly 670-donor mean. Cytomegalovirus status was reported to be diagnosed by the classifier with high specificity and sensitivity in both the original and validation cohorts. A later analysis reported that several top co-occurrence clusters appeared linked to parvovirus B19, influenza, CMV and Epstein-Barr virus. An earlier analysis of approximately 590 of the donors showed that most TCR beta V segments appeared in productive rearrangements either about 90% or about 30% of the time, which broadly matched IMGT annotations. CMV serostatus was the only immune exposure information available for the cohort. A later analysis found that TCR association rates varied across HLA loci, with DRB1 alleles showing the most associated TCRs and HLA-C alleles the fewest. Compared with equally common non-associated chains, HLA-associated TCR beta chains in a later analysis were more clonally expanded and had lower generation probabilities. While some public TCRs were present in many individuals, most TCR sequences turned up only very rarely across donors. When HLA alleles, especially DR and DQ, strongly co-occurred, TCR associations were difficult to assign to individual alleles. Specific HLA alleles were associated with over 15,000 TCR beta sequences at a false discovery rate of 0.05 in a later analysis. A later genetic analysis associated a missense DCLRE1C variant with V-gene and J-gene trimming of TCR beta chains, and an independent cohort replicated the association. The presence/absence analyses assumed that sequencing depth was roughly uniform across donors, and that assumption may not be true. A total of 150 or so TCR beta chains were listed by the study as associated with cytomegalovirus. Because counts were too low, 15 to 20 rarely observed V segments, including chromosome 9 orphons, were excluded from the earlier analysis of 587 of the donors. A group of highly shared sequence variants was considered likely to be a technical artifact of the sequencing pipeline. Most CMV-associated TCR beta chains appeared to be HLA-restricted in a later analysis, and the HLA associations seemed to be driven largely by CMV exposure. Because some donors lacked HLA typing at each locus, the association tests relied only on the typed subset. Correlated functional status among segregating V segments might reflect linkage disequilibrium, but an unknown experimental factor could not be ruled out. The authors suggested that the approach could potentially be generalized to other disease states and immunological phenotypes.

The sample taken for sequencing was PBMCs. The chain joins TRBV6-6 to TRBJ1-1; too little of a D gene remains to name it. The TCR was taken from a woman in her thirties or forties in good health and CMV-seronegative. The bases are TGTGCCAGCAGCCTATCTCCCCAACGGACTGAAGCTTTCTTT. The resulting protein is CASSLSPQRTEAFF.